These 26 T cell receptor beta chains were all obtained from the same sample, sequenced in a study of shared clonotypes between healthy human individuals. The protocol was immunoSEQ multiplex PCR, while the TCRdb copy is restricted to in-frame clones and leaves out a portion. In the table there are under 750,000 clones, 72% of which are singletons. The sequenced material came from memory CD4+ T cells sorted from blood. The subset is: CD45RA-negative fraction. The receptors come from a woman younger than 45 in good health.

This clone was seen only a few times. The chain is built from TRBV4-2 and TRBJ2-1; no definite D call. The CDR3 length is 16 residues. Trimming pared 1 base from V and 3 bases from J, leaving 13 bases between. Germline V lookup: CDR1 LGHNA, CDR2 YNFKEQ. CDR3 DNA: TGTGCCAGCAGCCAAGTTTATGCCCAGGACTACAATGAGCAGTTCTTC. Its protein is CASSQVYAQDYNEQFF.

The chain links TRBV6-4 to TRBJ2-3; tentative D call: TRBD1 (5 bases). V gave up 4 bases and J gave up 1 base, with 9 bases separating them. Germline V gives CDR1 MRHNA, CDR2 SNTAGT. The CDR3 has 14 amino acids. The CDR3 coding sequence is TGTGCCAGCAGTGTAGGGGTGGGCACAGATACGCAGTATTTT. This sequence encodes CASSVGVGTDTQYF.

CDR3 loop: CASRSQGFGQPQHF. Written as DNA, the CDR3 is TGTGCCAGCAGGTCTCAGGGATTCGGGCAGCCCCAGCATTTT. This chain joins TRBV28 and TRBJ1-5; tentative D call: TRBD1 (5 bases). Trimming left V 6 bases short and J 7 bases short, with 16 bases between. This CDR3 has 14 residues. Germline CDR1 reads MDHEN; CDR2 reads SYDVKM.

A few counts support this clone. Other DNA sequences in the same sample also yield this CDR3. The CDR3, as DNA: TGCGCCAGCTCCGGACAGGGGCTGGGCGGCTACACCTTC. As protein: CASSGQGLGGYTF. This sequence joins TRBV10-2 and TRBJ1-2; 9 bases line up with TRBD1. This CDR3 is 13 amino acids long. Germline CDR1 and CDR2: WSHSY and SAAADI. After removal of 8 bases from V and 8 bases from J, the junction contained 9 bases not matched to a gene.

This clone was recorded once. The chain carries TRBV7-6 and TRBJ1-2; possible D gene TRBD1, 5 bases. The CDR3 totals 16 residues. Germline V gives CDR1 SGHVS, CDR2 FNYEAQ. V was pared by 1 base and J by 4 bases, with 16 bases between. CDR3 nucleotide sequence: TGTGCCAGCAGCTTAGGAGATGGGGCCAACCTCTATGGCTACACCTTC. It yields the protein CASSLGDGANLYGYTF.

This chain uses TRBV4-2 with TRBJ1-1, with unresolved D. Trimming removed 1 base from V and 2 bases from J, with 14 bases in between. Germline CDR1 is LGHNA and CDR2 is YNFKEQ. CDR3 size: 16 residues. The CDR3 coding sequence is TGTGCCAGCAGCCAAGTATCGGTTTTGGGAAACACTGAAGCTTTCTTT. This gives the protein CASSQVSVLGNTEAFF.

The V and J genes are TRBV13 and TRBJ2-1; D is possibly TRBD1 (6 bases). This CDR3 has 17 residues. The V end lost 5 bases, the J end lost 4 bases, and 21 bases lay between the germline ends. Germline values: CDR1 PRHDT, CDR2 FYEKMQ (reference sequence). The CDR3 loop is CASSPRGRTRRYNEQFF. The CDR3 bases are TGTGCCAGCAGCCCCAGGGGCAGAACTAGGCGATACAATGAGCAGTTCTTC.

The chain has TRBV5-8 and TRBJ2-7; D perhaps matches TRBD1 (6 bases). V was clipped by 4 bases and J by 1 base, with 12 bases between them. Germline V gene lookup returns CDR1 SGHTS and CDR2 YDEGEE. The CDR3 contains 14 residues. CDR3 in DNA: TGTGCCAGCAGCCGCAGGGGAAGGTCCTACGAGCAGTACTTC. Protein sequence: CASSRRGRSYEQYF.

The chain employs TRBV2 and TRBJ2-1, with 9 nucleotides matching TRBD1. Germline CDR1 is SNHLY and CDR2 is FYNNEI. V gave up 8 bases and J gave up 4 bases; unmatched junction bases: 6. The CDR3 is 14 residues long. Written as DNA, the CDR3 is TGTGCCAGCCGGGGACAGGGATCTTACAATGAGCAGTTCTTC. Protein product: CASRGQGSYNEQFF. The variable domain in full, with the rest retrieved from reference TRBV2 and TRBJ2-1, is EPEVTQTPSHQVTQMGQEVILRCVPISNHLYFYWYRQILGQKVEFLVSFYNNEISEKSEIFDDQFSVERPDGSNFTLKIRSTKLEDSAMYFCASRGQGSYNEQFFGPGTRLTVL.

The CDR3 loop reads CASSFTVGGTDTQYF. CDR3 in DNA: TGTGCCAGCAGTTTTACGGTAGGGGGCACAGATACGCAGTATTTT. The genes are TRBV27 and TRBJ2-3, with D maybe TRBD1 (5 bases). This CDR3 has 15 amino acids. Trimming cost V 3 bases and J 1 base, with 11 bases left between them. CDR1 and CDR2 from the germline V gene are MNHEY and SMNVEV (reference sequence).

The chain is built from TRBV29-1 and TRBJ1-1; D not certain. This CDR3 is built from 11 residues. Germline V gene data show CDR1 as SQVTM and CDR2 as ANQGSEA. Trimming stripped 6 bases from V and 4 bases from J, with 9 bases between. The CDR3 region has the DNA TGCAGCGTACTAGGGATCACTGAAGCTTTCTTT. Translated, it gives CSVLGITEAFF.

This clone occurred a few times. V usage is TRBV27 and J usage is TRBJ2-7, with D hard to call. The V end was cut by 3 bases, the J end by 3 bases, with 9 bases between. The CDR3 has 13 amino acids. Germline-derived CDR1 and CDR2 are MNHEY and SMNVEV (reference sequence). This CDR3 reads CASSFLGGYEQYF. The DNA for the CDR3 is TGTGCCAGCAGTTTTCTGGGCGGCTACGAGCAGTACTTC.

This rearrangement joins TRBV5-1 to TRBJ2-7; 10 bases fit TRBD2. The ends lost 0 bases at V and 3 bases at J; junction bases unmatched: 3. The CDR3 runs 15 residues. Germline CDR1 is SGHRS and CDR2 is YFSETQ. CDR3 sequence (DNA): TGCGCCAGCAGCTTGGCGGCTAGCGGGGGCTACGAGCAGTACTTC. Amino acids: CASSLAASGGYEQYF.

About this clone itself: At one of its ends the junction is not consistent with the germline gene, which may arise from a read error. The chain carries TRBV27 and TRBJ2-7; D may correspond to TRBD1 or TRBD2 (7 bases each). Germline CDR1 MNHEY, CDR2 SMNVEV (reference sequence). This CDR3 spans 9 amino acids. CDR3 amino acids: CASIPGGGF. CDR3 DNA: TGTGCCAGCATCCCAGGGGGGGGTTTC.

The rearrangement uses TRBV28 and TRBJ2-1; perhaps TRBD2 as D (6 bases). There are 15 residues in the CDR3. Germline V gene sequence: CDR1 MDHEN, CDR2 SYDVKM. V gave up 5 bases and J gave up 0 bases, with 11 bases separating them. The DNA of the CDR3 is TGTGCCAGCAGTGAGACTAGGGGCTCCTACAATGAGCAGTTCTTC. Amino acids: CASSETRGSYNEQFF.

This clone has more than one count but fewer than ten. CDR3: CASSTGRGYGYTF. Written as DNA, the CDR3 is TGTGCCAGCAGCACAGGTCGAGGCTATGGCTACACCTTC. The chain is built from TRBV25-1 and TRBJ1-2; tentative D call: TRBD1 (5 bases). The germline V gene encodes CDR1 MGHDK and CDR2 SYGVNS. V lost 6 bases to trimming and J lost 4 bases, with 12 bases between them. CDR3 size: 13 residues.

V usage is TRBV25-1 and J usage is TRBJ1-2; TRBD1 is a possible D gene (5 bases). In germline, CDR1 is MGHDK, CDR2 SYGVNS. The V and J ends lost 3 bases and 8 bases respectively, with 13 bases between them. CDR3 length: 13 amino acids. CDR3 loop: CASSDGQGLGYTF. The CDR3, as DNA: TGTGCCAGCAGTGATGGCCAGGGATTGGGCTACACCTTC.

The chain links TRBV27 to TRBJ2-7; 7 nucleotides line up with TRBD1. CDR3 length: 13 amino acids. V lost 6 bases, J lost 3 bases, and 5 bases stayed unmatched. CDR1 and CDR2 from the germline V gene are MNHEY and SMNVEV (reference sequence). The CDR3 nucleotides read TGTGCCAGCAGCAGACAGGGCTACTACGAGCAGTACTTC. Residues: CASSRQGYYEQYF.

This chain connects TRBV29-1 to TRBJ2-7, with D possibly matching TRBD2 (6 bases). The CDR3 runs 14 residues. The V end lost 4 bases, the J end lost 2 bases, and 15 bases lay between the germline ends. Germline V CDR1 and CDR2: SQVTM, ANQGSEA. In nucleotides, the CDR3 is TGCAGCGTTGGGGGGAGGTCTCCGACCTACGAGCAGTACTTC. As protein: CSVGGRSPTYEQYF.

As for this clone: Since a far larger clone is one base different, this is likely a read error. The J gene is TRBJ1-1, the V gene TRBV7-9; 8 bases line up with TRBD1. CDR1 is SEHNR and CDR2 is FQNEAQ in the germline V gene (reference sequence). With V trimmed by 5 bases and J by 5 bases, 4 bases remained unmatched. CDR3 length equals 13 residues. The CDR3 region has the DNA TGTGCCAGCAGCCCGGACAGGGATACTGAAGCTTTCTTT. Its protein is CASSPDRDTEAFF.

This clone has only a few counts. The V gene is TRBV14, the J gene TRBJ2-5; 12 bases are a match to TRBD1. TRBJ2-7 matches the DNA end more closely, so the J call is doubtful. CDR1 is SGHDN, CDR2 FVKESK, per germline. This CDR3 region has 16 residues. The CDR3 DNA reads as TGTGCCAGCAGCCAAGGGCCCGGGACAGGGGGCGGCGAGCAGTACTTC. Translated, it gives CASSQGPGTGGGEQYF.

In DNA, the CDR3 is TGTGCCAGCAGTCTTGGGCTGCCCCCCGTATCTAAACTGTTTTTT. Protein product: CASSLGLPPVSKLFF. This chain joins TRBV6-5 and TRBJ1-4, with D uncertain. The CDR3 has 15 amino acids. CDR1 is MNHEY, CDR2 SVGAGI, per germline. With 5 bases removed from V and 11 bases from J, the gap between germline ends came to 21 bases.

This clone was found a few times. V and J are TRBV5-5 and TRBJ1-1, with D hard to call. Trimming shortened V by 0 bases and J by 3 bases, and 9 bases separated the two germline ends. The CDR3 length is 14 residues. Germline V gives CDR1 SGHKS, CDR2 YYEKEE (reference sequence). CDR3 protein: CASSLVVRDTEAFF. CDR3 DNA sequence: TGTGCCAGCAGCTTGGTAGTGAGGGACACTGAAGCTTTCTTT.

This clone was picked up a small number of times. This rearrangement joins TRBV9 to TRBJ1-1; D possibly corresponds to TRBD1 (5 bases). Germline V gene data show CDR1 as SGDLS and CDR2 as YYNGEE. The CDR3 has 15 amino acids. V lost 3 bases and J lost 0, with 12 bases in between. Here the CDR3 reads CASSDPGQMNTEAFF. The CDR3 DNA reads TGTGCCAGCAGCGATCCAGGGCAAATGAACACTGAAGCTTTCTTT.

Details on this clone: Different DNA sequences within this sample yield the same CDR3. This rearrangement joins TRBV9 to TRBJ2-7; D call uncertain. Germline-derived CDR1 and CDR2 are SGDLS and YYNGEE. CDR3 length: 12 residues. Trimming took 0 bases from V and 4 from J, leaving 5 bases between them. The CDR3 coding sequence is TGTGCCAGCAGCGTAGATAGTTACGAGCAGTACTTC. Protein product: CASSVDSYEQYF.

DNA of the CDR3: TGTGCCAGCACCCCGGGACCCAATCAGCCCCAGCATTTT. It is translated as CASTPGPNQPQHF. This chain connects TRBV28 to TRBJ1-5; TRBD1 is a possible D gene (5 bases). Trimming pared 7 bases from V and 3 bases from J, leaving 10 bases between. The CDR3 runs to 13 residues. Germline CDR1 is MDHEN and CDR2 is SYDVKM.